This T cell receptor (beta chain) appears in the sequencing data of a study of blood T cells in healthy people across ages. Study-wide findings and caveats: Higher diversity and more naive CD4+ cells were features of long-lived donors, compared to aged donors. The donors' CMV status was not determined, possibly confounding changes in expanded clonotypes. Since the PBMCs were unsorted, naive and antigen-experienced cells could not be conclusively compared.

A word on this clonotype: Its target is not known.

Looked up from germline, CDR1 is LNHDA and CDR2 is SQIVND (reference sequence). Unmatched junction bases numbered 11, after V lost 5 bases and J lost 0 bases. This CDR3 is 17 amino acids long. Combining a sample-barcoded 5' primer with a J-beta primer mix, a second PCR ran for roughly 7 to 12 cycles. Per-sample output comprised a minimum of 3 million paired-end reads containing CDR3. TCRdb independently ran MiXCR on the 5' RACE reads; one entry per CDR3 protein. The sample holds roughly 800,000 distinct CDR3 sequences, 53% seen once. The chain combines TRBV19 with TRBJ2-3, with TRBD2 identical over 7 bases. This sequence originates from a man aged 80 or over in good health. Sequenced: blood. CDR3 sequence (DNA): TGTGCCAGTAGTCTCCTGGGGAGGGCGGATAGCACAGATACGCAGTATTTT. Its protein product is CASSLLGRADSTDTQYF.